The 19 T cell receptor beta chains below all came from one sample that was sequenced in a study of PD-1 blockade in mismatch repair-deficient tumors. This table comes from immunoSEQ multiplex PCR, and its TCRdb copy is limited to in-frame clones, with some not included. Among approximately 130,000 clones listed, more than 85% were seen once. This material consisted of peripheral blood, taken 44 weeks after starting pembrolizumab. These receptors originate from an adult with mismatch repair-deficient cancer.

V is TRBV5-8 and J is TRBJ2-7; D assignment may be TRBD1 or TRBD2 (5 bases each). The CDR3 is 14 residues long. Germline CDR1 reads SGHTS; CDR2 reads YDEGEE. Between the trimmed V and J ends, which lost 5 bases and 2 bases, there was a span of 14 bases. DNA of the CDR3: TGTGCCAGCAGGTCCCGGGGACGGGCCTACGAGCAGTACTTC. Protein product: CASRSRGRAYEQYF.

The chain links TRBV28 to TRBJ2-7; 13 nucleotides match TRBD2. Germline trimming cut 3 bases from V and 0 bases from J; bases unmatched to any gene: 11. CDR1 and CDR2 (germline): MDHEN, SYDVKM. This CDR3 is 19 amino acids long. The CDR3 bases are TGTGCCAGCAGTTTGCCCCGCCGGACTAGCGGGAGTTACTCCTACGAGCAGTACTTC. As protein: CASSLPRRTSGSYSYEQYF.

The CDR3 spells CASSFISLNEQFF. The CDR3 DNA is TGTGCCAGCAGCTTCATATCCCTCAATGAGCAGTTCTTC. The chain is built from TRBV7-2 and TRBJ2-1; D is unclear. The length of the CDR3 is 13 residues. Germline CDR1 is SGHTA and CDR2 is FQGNSA. V lost 3 bases and J 6 bases, leaving 9 bases between the germline ends.

The rearrangement links TRBV11-3 to TRBJ1-2, with D possibly matching TRBD1 (6 bases). CDR3 length: 19 amino acids. Trimming pared 1 base from V and 6 bases from J, leaving 27 bases between. The germline CDR1 and CDR2 sequences are SGHNT and YENEEA. The CDR3: CASSLGFSGGGRRVDGYTF. CDR3 nucleotide sequence: TGTGCCAGCAGCTTAGGGTTCTCGGGCGGGGGGCGGAGGGTTGATGGCTACACCTTC.

The V gene is TRBV4-3, the J gene TRBJ2-2, with TRBD2 matching over 12 bases. This CDR3 is 17 amino acids long. The V segment lost 5 bases and the J segment 6 bases; nucleotides outside the gene matches: 10. Germline CDR1 and CDR2: LGHNA and YSLEER. CDR3: CASSYARLAGEAGELFF. The CDR3 DNA reads as TGCGCCAGCAGCTACGCAAGACTAGCGGGAGAGGCCGGGGAGCTGTTTTTT.

The table lists this clone with a count of one. The chain is built from TRBV12-5 and TRBJ2-7; tentative D call: TRBD1 (6 bases). V dropped 5 bases and J dropped 3 bases, with 14 bases sitting between them. The length of the CDR3 is 14 residues. In germline, CDR1 is LGHNT, CDR2 FRNRAP. CDR3 sequence reads: CASGTSEQGYEQYF. DNA of the CDR3: TGTGCTAGTGGTACCTCGGAACAGGGCTACGAGCAGTACTTC.

The chain carries TRBV19 and TRBJ1-5; 8 bases align to TRBD1. V shed 3 bases and J 2 bases; nucleotides not matched to a gene: 3. The CDR3 is 15 amino acids. The germline V gene has CDR1 LNHDA and CDR2 SQIVND (reference sequence). The CDR3 bases are TGTGCCAGTAGTATCTCGGGACAGGGCAATCAGCCCCAGCATTTT. Its translation is CASSISGQGNQPQHF.

The chain uses TRBV21-1 and TRBJ2-2; the D call of TRBD2 is as the table states it, not checked on the DNA. TRBV21-1 is deemed a pseudogene. The CDR3 loop spans 19 amino acids. CDR3 in DNA: TGTGCCAGCAGCAAATCTGGGAGGGGCGCGAAAAGGAACACCGGGGAGCTGTTTTTT. The encoded protein is CASSKSGRGAKRNTGELFF.

This clone was seen more than once but under ten times. The chain's CDR3 is CASSFAKWANTEAFF. DNA for the CDR3: TGTGCCAGCAGTTTCGCCAAGTGGGCGAACACTGAAGCTTTCTTT. The V gene is TRBV28, the J gene TRBJ1-1, with no clear D. The V end lost 3 bases, the J end lost 1 base, and 12 bases lay between the germline ends. The CDR3 is made up of 15 amino acids. CDR1 and CDR2 from the germline V gene are MDHEN and SYDVKM.

The chain joins TRBV20-1 to TRBJ2-7; D unclear. The CDR3 runs 11 residues. Trimming left V 3 bases short and J 10 bases short, with 13 bases between. Germline V CDR1 and CDR2: DFQATT, SNEGSKA (reference sequence). CDR3 sequence reads: CSASFYREQYF. CDR3 coding DNA: TGCAGTGCTAGCTTCTATAGGGAACAGTACTTC.

V is TRBV28 and J is TRBJ2-7; D unclear. The germline CDR1 and CDR2 sequences are MDHEN and SYDVKM. V shed 1 base and J shed 6 bases, with 4 bases lying between them. The CDR3 loop spans 11 amino acids. CDR3 DNA: TGTGCCAGCAGTTTATCTCGCGAGCAGTACTTC. Translated: CASSLSREQYF.

The chain recombines TRBV19 with TRBJ1-2, with 9 bases that match TRBD1. Germline V CDR1 and CDR2: LNHDA, SQIVND (reference sequence). J lost 2 bases, V lost 4 bases, and 8 bases had no gene match. The length of the CDR3 is 16 residues. The CDR3 here is CASSRGQGSWNYGYTF. DNA for the CDR3: TGTGCCAGTAGTAGGGGACAGGGATCTTGGAACTATGGCTACACCTTC.

V and J are TRBV7-9 and TRBJ2-1; 9 positions agree with TRBD2. In germline, CDR1 is SEHNR, CDR2 FQNEAQ (reference sequence). The CDR3 is made up of 14 amino acids. Germline trimming cut 2 bases from V and 9 bases from J; bases unmatched to any gene: 5. In nucleotides, the CDR3 is TGTGCCAGCAGCTTATTGCTTAGCGGGAGTGAGCAGTTCTTC. This sequence encodes CASSLLLSGSEQFF.

The rearrangement links TRBV11-3 to TRBJ2-7, with TRBD2 matching over 11 bases. The germline gives CDR1 SGHNT, CDR2 YENEEA. This CDR3 is built from 17 residues. V shed 1 base and J 5 bases; nucleotides not matched to a gene: 10. CDR3 loop: CASSLGALAGVSHEQYF. For the CDR3, the DNA is TGTGCCAGCAGCTTAGGTGCACTAGCGGGAGTATCCCACGAGCAGTACTTC.

This clone was observed once. The CDR3 coding sequence is TGTGCCAGTAATCAAGCCCGGTCAGGACGTGTAAATGGCTACACCTTC. Amino acids: CASNQARSGRVNGYTF. This rearrangement joins TRBV19 to TRBJ1-2; D not resolved. Germline CDR1 is LNHDA and CDR2 is SQIVND (reference sequence). With 7 bases removed from V and 6 bases from J, the gap between germline ends came to 24 bases. This CDR3 contains 16 residues.

The chain is built from TRBV4-1 and TRBJ2-3, with 9 bases matching TRBD2. CDR1 is MGHRA and CDR2 is YSYEKL in the germline V gene. The V segment lost 1 base and the J segment 2 bases; nucleotides outside the gene matches: 7. This CDR3 spans 17 amino acids. The CDR3 region is CASSQGISGGYTDTQYF. CDR3 DNA: TGCGCCAGCAGCCAAGGAATTAGCGGGGGCTACACAGATACGCAGTATTTT.

This chain uses TRBV4-1 with TRBJ2-7; D uncertain. The CDR3 runs to 14 residues. CDR1 MGHRA and CDR2 YSYEKL come from the germline V gene. V was cut by 1 base and J by 4 bases, with 11 bases left in between. Written as DNA, the CDR3 is TGCGCCAGCAGCCAAGTATCGGGTGGGTACGAGCAGTACTTC. It translates to CASSQVSGGYEQYF.

To note about this clone: Other DNA sequences in this sample translate to the same CDR3. The chain is built from TRBV7-9 and TRBJ1-2; no clear D gene. The CDR3 covers 14 residues. V lost 1 base, J lost 4 bases, and 10 bases lay in between. The germline V gene has CDR1 SEHNR and CDR2 FQNEAQ (reference sequence). CDR3 DNA: TGTGCCAGCAGCTTAGTCCCGGCTAGCTATGGCTACACCTTC. The encoded protein is CASSLVPASYGYTF. Complete variable domain (other parts from reference TRBV7-9 and TRBJ1-2): DTGVSQNPRHKITKRGQNVTFRCDPISEHNRLYWYRQTLGQGPEFLTYFQNEAQLEKSRLLSDRFSAERPKGSFSTLEIQRTEQGDSAMYLCASSLVPASYGYTFGSGTRLTVV.

This clone was observed a handful of times. The chain uses TRBV2 and TRBJ1-1; 7 bases are a match to TRBD1. Germline CDR1 is SNHLY and CDR2 is FYNNEI. The CDR3 has 12 residues. V shed 5 bases and J 6 bases; nucleotides not matched to a gene: 3. CDR3 bases: TGTGCCAGCAGTCGACAGGGCTCTGAAGCTTTCTTT. This gives the protein CASSRQGSEAFF. Complete variable domain (other parts from reference TRBV2 and TRBJ1-1): EPEVTQTPSHQVTQMGQEVILRCVPISNHLYFYWYRQILGQKVEFLVSFYNNEISEKSEIFDDQFSVERPDGSNFTLKIRSTKLEDSAMYFCASSRQGSEAFFGQGTRLTVV.